These T cell receptor beta chains were read from a single sample in a study of cytomegalovirus exposure and HLA in healthy donors. Assay used: immunoSEQ multiplex PCR; TCRdb lists only in-frame clones, some missing. The table has about 160,000 clones, 75% seen once; the top ten hold under 3%. The specimen was PBMCs. The receptors were sampled from a woman aged 50 to 65 in good health and CMV-seropositive. Both conserved end residues are part of each CDR3. A D gene is named only where the DNA matches it firmly. Some rows mark clone size as missing; the rest say once, few, many or name a class of expanded clone.

V	D	size	J	DNA	CDR3
TRBV5-4	-	-	TRBJ2-5	TGTGCCAGCAGCAGCGGGACAACAAAAGAGACCCAGTACTTC	CASSSGTTKETQYF
TRBV10-3	TRBD1	-	TRBJ1-2	TGTGCCACATCAGCTAACCGGGACAGGGTAGACTATGGCTACACCTTC	CATSANRDRVDYGYTF
TRBV7-2	TRBD1	-	TRBJ2-7	TGTGCCAGCAGCGTGGGACAGGCGATGACTTACGAGCAGTACTTC	CASSVGQAMTYEQYF
TRBV6-6	-	few	TRBJ2-2	TGTGCCAGCACCAGACAGGAATCCGGGGAGCTGTTTTTT	CASTRQESGELFF
TRBV5-1	-	-	TRBJ2-6	TGCGCCAGCAGCCCCACACATGGGCCTGGGGCCAACGTCCTGACTTTC	CASSPTHGPGANVLTF
TRBV6-1	-	-	TRBJ2-5	TGTGCCAGCACCTCCGGGGGTCCGTACCAAGAGACCCAGTACTTC	CASTSGGPYQETQYF
TRBV11-2	-	-	TRBJ1-6	TGTGCCAGCAGCTCGATCATGGGGAGGGCTCGGAATTCACCCCTCCACTTT	CASSSIMGRARNSPLHF
TRBV15	-	once	TRBJ2-3	TGTGCCACCAGCAGAGACTACGCGGATACGCAGTATTTT	CATSRDYADTQYF
TRBV5-1	-	-	TRBJ1-2	TGCGCCAGCAGCTATCAGGGCTCTAACTATGGCTACACCTTC	CASSYQGSNYGYTF
TRBV14	TRBD2	-	TRBJ2-5	TGTGCCAGCAGCCAAGATCGGATAGCGGGGGGTCTACTAGAGACCCAGTACTTC	CASSQDRIAGGLLETQYF
TRBV9	-	-	TRBJ2-7	TGTGCCAGCACGGGAACTCCTGGATACGAGCAGTACTTC	CASTGTPGYEQYF
TRBV5-1	-	-	TRBJ1-2	TGCGCCAGCAGCTTGGTTCCAGGTGGCGTCTACACCTTC	CASSLVPGGVYTF
TRBV5-1	TRBD1	-	TRBJ1-1	TGCGCCAGCAGCCCGACAGGGGGGGACACTGGAGCTTTCTTT	CASSPTGGDTGAFF
TRBV4-1	-	-	TRBJ1-4	TGCGCCAGCAGCCTCGCCGAGTCGGGGGGAGAAAAACTGTTTTTT	CASSLAESGGEKLFF
TRBV5-1	TRBD1	-	TRBJ1-1	TGCGCCAGCAGCTTCACATTCGGGGGACAGGCGTCATACACTGAAGCTTTCTTT	CASSFTFGGQASYTEAFF
TRBV13	TRBD2	-	TRBJ2-1	TGTGCCAGCAGCCTCGGACTAGCGGGGATCAATGAGCAGTTCTTC	CASSLGLAGINEQFF
TRBV5-6	TRBD2	once	TRBJ2-5	TGTGCCAGCAGCCTGGGGGGGGAGCAGTACTTC	CASSLGGEQYF
TRBV7-2	TRBD2	-	TRBJ2-1	TGTGCCAGCAGCACGGGGACTAGTCCCTACAATGAGCAGTTCTTC	CASSTGTSPYNEQFF
TRBV5-5	TRBD2	-	TRBJ2-5	TGTGCCAGCAGCTTGGGAACTAGCGGCCGCCCCCAAGAGACCCAGTACTTC	CASSLGTSGRPQETQYF
TRBV19	-	few	TRBJ1-2	TGTGCCAGTACCCCGAAGGAGGGACTTACTAACTATGGCTACACCTTC	CASTPKEGLTNYGYTF
TRBV2	-	-	TRBJ1-5	TGTGCCAGCGGGACACACAATCAGCCCCAGCATTTT	CASGTHNQPQHF
TRBV5-1	TRBD2	-	TRBJ2-5	TGCGCCAGCAGCTTTAATCTGCGGGGGGCCCGCGGGACCCAGTACTTC	CASSFNLRGARGTQYF
TRBV15	-	-	TRBJ2-5	TGTGCCACCAGCAGAGATCGGTCAGCGACCGGCTCCCAAGAGACCCAGTACTTC	CATSRDRSATGSQETQYF
TRBV19	-	-	TRBJ1-5	TGTGCCAGTACCATGACCGGGACAAGAAGCAATCAGCCCCAGCATTTT	CASTMTGTRSNQPQHF
TRBV9	-	-	TRBJ2-1	TGTGCCAGCAGCGTAGGGGCGAATGAGCAGTTCTTC	CASSVGANEQFF
TRBV7-8	-	-	TRBJ1-5	TGTGCCAGCAGCTCGGACACCCCAATGGAACCCCAGCATTTT	CASSSDTPMEPQHF
TRBV4-2	TRBD2	-	TRBJ2-1	TGTGCCAGCAGTGAAGCGGGGGGTGACAATGAGCAGTTCTTC	CASSEAGGDNEQFF
TRBV6-1	TRBD2	-	TRBJ2-2	TGTGCCAGCAGTGAACTTCCCCTGGGACTAGCGGGGGGCTCCGGGGAGCTGTTTTTT	CASSELPLGLAGGSGELFF
TRBV10-3	TRBD2	few	TRBJ2-1	TGTGCCATCAGCGGGACTAGCGGGGCTAACAATGAGCAGTTCTTC	CAISGTSGANNEQFF
TRBV6-6	TRBD1	-	TRBJ1-4	TGTGCCACGCAGAAACAGGGGGTAAATGAAAAACTGTTTTTT	CATQKQGVNEKLFF
TRBV11-2	TRBD1	-	TRBJ2-6	TGTGCCAGCAACTTAGGGGGGACAGGTGAAACTTTC	CASNLGGTGETF
TRBV27	-	-	TRBJ1-1	TGTGCCAGCGGGGCAGTCAGTTGGACTGAAGCTTTCTTT	CASGAVSWTEAFF
TRBV27	-	-	TRBJ2-5	TGTGCCAGCAGTCGACACCACCAAGAGACCCAGTACTTC	CASSRHHQETQYF
TRBV7-9	TRBD1	few	TRBJ1-4	TGTGCCAGCAGCTCGGGACAGATGATTAATGAAAAACTGTTTTTT	CASSSGQMINEKLFF
TRBV6-5	-	few	TRBJ1-2	TGTGCCAGCAGTTGGGGACATTCGGCTAACTATGGCTACACCTTC	CASSWGHSANYGYTF
TRBV7-6	-	-	TRBJ2-3	TGTGCCAGCAGCTGGTCGATGGTAACTAGTTCGTTTTCGGATACGCAGTATTTT	CASSWSMVTSSFSDTQYF
TRBV6-6	-	-	TRBJ2-5	TGTGCCAGCAGTTACAGGGCACCCGCAGGGGAAGAGACCCAGTACTTC	CASSYRAPAGEETQYF
TRBV7-6	-	-	TRBJ2-7	TGTGCCAGCAGACCACAGGGGGGGGTTGACGAGCAGTACTTC	CASRPQGGVDEQYF
TRBV7-8	-	few	TRBJ1-2	TGTGCCAGCAGCTTAGTGGAGGGGTGTGGCTACACCTTC	CASSLVEGCGYTF
TRBV6-5	-	-	TRBJ2-7	TGTGCCAGCAGCCAAAGGGGGATTCCTAACGAGCAGTACTTC	CASSQRGIPNEQYF
TRBV7-3	TRBD1	few	TRBJ2-5	TGTGCCAGCAGCCGTTCCGGACAGGTTGGGGAGACCCAGTACTTC	CASSRSGQVGETQYF
TRBV6-5	TRBD1	-	TRBJ2-2	TGTGCCAGCAACAGGGGAGTGGAGACCGGGGAGCTGTTTTTT	CASNRGVETGELFF
TRBV5-4	TRBD2	few	TRBJ2-3	TGTGCCAGCAGCTTGGGGGGACTAGCATCAAATACGCAGTATTTT	CASSLGGLASNTQYF
TRBV2	-	-	TRBJ1-5	TGTGCCAGCAGTCTAAGGAGCAGCGAGGTTCTATCTCAGCCCCAGCATTTT	CASSLRSSEVLSQPQHF
TRBV10-1	TRBD1	-	TRBJ1-2	TGCGCCAGCAGATCCCGGACAGGGGAATTAGAGGGCTACACCTTC	CASRSRTGELEGYTF
TRBV18	TRBD2	few	TRBJ2-3	TGTGCCAGCTCACGTAGCGGGGGGTCTGATACGCAGTATTTT	CASSRSGGSDTQYF
TRBV13	-	-	TRBJ2-7	TGTGCCAGCAGCTTAAGGGGTACCTACGAGCAGTACTTC	CASSLRGTYEQYF
TRBV6-6	TRBD1	-	TRBJ2-7	TGTGCCAGCAGTTTCGCAACAGGGGTCTCCGAGCAGTACTTC	CASSFATGVSEQYF
TRBV5-1	TRBD1	once	TRBJ2-1	TGCGCCAGCAGCTTGGAGGGACAGGAGTACAATGAGCAGTTCTTC	CASSLEGQEYNEQFF
TRBV6-1	TRBD2	-	TRBJ2-1	TGTGCCAGCAGTCGCGGGGGACCATCCTACAATGAGCAGTTCTTC	CASSRGGPSYNEQFF
TRBV27	TRBD1	-	TRBJ2-5	TGTGCCAGCAGTTTTTTCCCCTTACAGGGGATAAGAGAGACCCAGTACTTC	CASSFFPLQGIRETQYF
TRBV5-1	-	few	TRBJ1-2	TGCGCCAGCAGCGAGGAGGGAGGGCAGGTACGTGGCTACACCTTC	CASSEEGGQVRGYTF
TRBV30	TRBD1	once	TRBJ2-1	TGTGCCTGGAGTATTGGACAGGGACTCGATGAGCAGTTCTTC	CAWSIGQGLDEQFF